Given below is one TCR beta chain in context. The V and J ends lost 7 bases and 1 base respectively, with 14 bases between them. The V gene's germline CDR1 is SGHRS and CDR2 YFSETQ. This CDR3 spans 15 amino acids. The entry originates in a study of blood T cells in healthy people across ages. Study-level background: The capture of about one barcoded beta molecule per two T cells was achieved by template switching.

The second PCR ran roughly 7 to 12 cycles with a sample-barcoded 5' primer and J-beta primers. Each CDR3 protein gets one entry after TCRdb re-called the 5' RACE reads with MiXCR. The profile shows 1.2 million to 1.5 million distinct CDR3 sequences, roughly 64% of them singletons. Per individual sample, total RNA of at least 6 micrograms was extracted. The TCR comes from a man aged 18 to 35 in good health. Sequencing was done on a sample of blood. This chain uses TRBV5-1 with TRBJ2-2; possible D gene TRBD1, 5 bases. The CDR3 sequence: CASGSGHVNTGELFF. In DNA, the CDR3 is TGCGCCAGCGGCTCCGGACACGTGAACACCGGGGAGCTGTTTTTT.